This T cell receptor beta chain was obtained from a study of T cells in Graves' hyperthyroidism and ophthalmopathy. Ophthalmopathy in the patients scored at least 3 on Clinical Activity Score and at least 4 on NOSPECS grade, lasting under 3 months. Study-level findings and limits: Most thyroid clonotypes that were expanded above 0.001 also turned up in blood. Model-based prediction identified ophthalmopathy a median 6.5 months prior to its onset.

CDR1 KGHSH and CDR2 LQKENI come from the germline V gene. The V gene lost 3 bases and the J gene lost 2 bases, with 10 bases spanning the gap. The CDR3 is made up of 14 amino acids. This clonotype showed up just a few times. The antigen is not known. RNA transcripts yielded amplified TCR beta CDR3 regions. The HTBI primer set drove a first-round RT-PCR of the TCR CDR3. One entry per CDR3 protein, called by TCRdb with MiXCR from the multiplex PCR reads. The data contain 640,000 or so distinct CDR3 sequences, approximately 15% of them seen just once; the ten biggest clones take up about 6.6%. The clonotype comes from a woman in her late teens or twenties with Graves' ophthalmopathy. The chain employs TRBV18 and TRBJ2-5; D unclear. Sequencing was carried out using blood. The CDR3 spells CASSPLNGQETQYF. The CDR3 DNA is TGTGCCAGCTCACCCCTGAACGGACAAGAGACCCAGTACTTC.